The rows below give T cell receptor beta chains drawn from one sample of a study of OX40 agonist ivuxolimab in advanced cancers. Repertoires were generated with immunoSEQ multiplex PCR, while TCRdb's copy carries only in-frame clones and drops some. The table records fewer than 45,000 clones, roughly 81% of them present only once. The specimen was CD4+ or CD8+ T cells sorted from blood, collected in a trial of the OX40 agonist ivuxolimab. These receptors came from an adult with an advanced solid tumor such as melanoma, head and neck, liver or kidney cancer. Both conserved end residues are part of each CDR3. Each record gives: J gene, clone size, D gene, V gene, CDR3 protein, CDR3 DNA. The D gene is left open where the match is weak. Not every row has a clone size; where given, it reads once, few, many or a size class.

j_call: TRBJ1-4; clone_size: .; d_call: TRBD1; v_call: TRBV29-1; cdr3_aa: CSVFPGTDNEKLFF; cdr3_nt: TGCAGCGTTTTCCCCGGGACAGATAATGAAAAACTGTTTTTT
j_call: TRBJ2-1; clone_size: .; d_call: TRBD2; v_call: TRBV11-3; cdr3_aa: CASSLVGLAGVGFF; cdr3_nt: TGTGCCAGCAGCTTAGTGGGACTAGCGGGAGTGGGGTTCTTC
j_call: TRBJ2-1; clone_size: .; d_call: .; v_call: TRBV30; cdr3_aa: CAWRLNEQFF; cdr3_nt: TGTGCCTGGAGGTTGAATGAGCAGTTCTTC
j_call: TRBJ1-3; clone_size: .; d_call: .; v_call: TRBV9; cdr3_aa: CASSAPRGAPGNTIYF; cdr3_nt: TGTGCCAGCAGCGCCCCGCGGGGGGCGCCTGGAAACACCATATATTTT
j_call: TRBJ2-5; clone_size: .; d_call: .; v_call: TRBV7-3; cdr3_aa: CASSPHPGRETQYF; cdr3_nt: TGTGCCAGCAGCCCCCACCCGGGTAGGGAGACCCAGTACTTC
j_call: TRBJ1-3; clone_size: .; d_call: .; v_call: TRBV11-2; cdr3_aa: CASSSIFGGNTIYF; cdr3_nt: TGTGCCAGCAGCTCGATTTTTGGCGGAAACACCATATATTTT
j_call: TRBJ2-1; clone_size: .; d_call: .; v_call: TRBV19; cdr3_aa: CASSIRGFHNEQFF; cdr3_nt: TGTGCCAGTAGTATACGAGGGTTCCACAATGAGCAGTTCTTC
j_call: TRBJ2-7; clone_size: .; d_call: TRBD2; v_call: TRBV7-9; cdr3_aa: CASSSTSLSYEQYF; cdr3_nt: TGTGCCAGCAGCTCGACTAGCCTAAGCTACGAGCAGTACTTC
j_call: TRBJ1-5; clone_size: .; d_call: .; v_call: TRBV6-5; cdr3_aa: CASSPSKGNQPQHF; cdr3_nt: TGTGCCAGCAGCCCATCCAAGGGGAATCAGCCCCAGCATTTT
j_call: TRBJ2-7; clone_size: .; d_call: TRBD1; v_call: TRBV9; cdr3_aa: CASSEHPTGREQYF; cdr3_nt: TGTGCCAGCAGCGAACACCCGACAGGGCGCGAGCAGTACTTC
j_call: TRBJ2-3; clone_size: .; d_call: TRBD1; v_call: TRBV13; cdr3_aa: CASSLGRGTGSTDTQYF; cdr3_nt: TGTGCCAGCAGCTTAGGCCGGGGGACAGGGAGCACAGATACGCAGTATTTT
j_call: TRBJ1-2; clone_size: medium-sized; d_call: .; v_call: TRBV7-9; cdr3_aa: CASSTAQSGFGGTF; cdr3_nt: TGTGCCAGCTCCACCGCCCAGTCGGGCTTCGGAGGCACCTTC